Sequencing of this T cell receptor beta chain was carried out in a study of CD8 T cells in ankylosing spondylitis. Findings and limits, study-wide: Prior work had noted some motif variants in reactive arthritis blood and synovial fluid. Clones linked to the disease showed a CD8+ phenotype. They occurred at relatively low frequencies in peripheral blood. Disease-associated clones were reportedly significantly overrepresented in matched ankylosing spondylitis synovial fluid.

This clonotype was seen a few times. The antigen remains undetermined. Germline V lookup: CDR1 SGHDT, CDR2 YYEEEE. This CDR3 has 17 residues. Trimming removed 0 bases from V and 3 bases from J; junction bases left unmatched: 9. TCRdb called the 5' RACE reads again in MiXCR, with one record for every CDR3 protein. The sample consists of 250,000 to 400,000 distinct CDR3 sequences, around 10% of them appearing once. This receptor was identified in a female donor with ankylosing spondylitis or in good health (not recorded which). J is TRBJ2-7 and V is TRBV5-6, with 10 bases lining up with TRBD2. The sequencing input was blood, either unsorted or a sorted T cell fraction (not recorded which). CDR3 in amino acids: CASSLAPGTSVIYEQYF. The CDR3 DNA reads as TGTGCCAGCAGCTTGGCTCCCGGGACTAGCGTCATCTACGAGCAGTACTTC.